The 29 T cell receptor beta chains below all came from one sample that was sequenced in a study of T cell responses to AZD1222 COVID-19 vaccine. TCRdb's copy holds only in-frame clones and misses some; the assay was immunoSEQ multiplex PCR. Of over 100,000 clones in the sample, 90% are singletons; the top ten hold roughly 7.2%. This specimen consisted of peripheral blood, obtained on day 0 of AZD1222 vaccination. These receptors all stem from an adult in good health.

The chain links TRBV5-1 to TRBJ2-3; the match to TRBD1 covers 8 bases. The V and J ends lost 2 bases and 3 bases, in that order; junction bases with no gene match: 5. The germline gives CDR1 SGHRS, CDR2 YFSETQ. The CDR3 is 15 amino acids. CDR3 sequence: CASSFAQGATDTQYF. The CDR3 region has the DNA TGCGCCAGCAGCTTCGCTCAGGGGGCAACAGATACGCAGTATTTT.

A single count supports this clone. The V gene is TRBV6-5, the J gene TRBJ2-6; TRBD2 might be the D (6 bases). This CDR3 comprises 15 residues. V lost 6 bases to trimming and J lost 1 base, with 10 bases between them. CDR1 is MNHEY, CDR2 SVGAGI, per germline. The chain's CDR3 is CASRPGESGANVLTF. CDR3 in DNA: TGTGCCAGCAGACCGGGGGAATCTGGGGCCAACGTCCTGACTTTC.

The rearrangement links TRBV6-4 to TRBJ2-3, with TRBD2 identical over 12 bases. There are 15 residues in the CDR3. Germline V gene sequence: CDR1 MRHNA, CDR2 SNTAGT. V dropped 4 bases and J dropped 6; count of bases not matched to a gene: 5. The CDR3 spells CASSASSGGADTQYF. CDR3 bases: TGTGCCAGCAGTGCCTCTAGCGGGGGGGCCGATACGCAGTATTTT.

V usage is TRBV7-6 and J usage is TRBJ2-1, with a tentative D call TRBD2 (6 bases). Deletions cut 4 bases from V and 4 bases from J, with 14 bases between. This CDR3 spans 15 amino acids. Germline CDR1 and CDR2: SGHVS and FNYEAQ. Written as DNA, the CDR3 is TGTGCCAGCAGCTACGGCGGGGAGACTTACAATGAGCAGTTCTTC. Protein: CASSYGGETYNEQFF. The full variable domain, with the rest looked up from reference TRBV7-6 and TRBJ2-1, is GAGVSQSPRYKVTKRGQDVALRCDPISGHVSLYWYRQALGQGPEFLTYFNYEAQQDKSGLPNDRFSAERPEGSISTLTIQRTEQRDSAMYRCASSYGGETYNEQFFGPGTRLTVL.

The V and J genes are TRBV5-1 and TRBJ1-5; D unresolved. Looked up from germline, CDR1 is SGHRS and CDR2 is YFSETQ. This CDR3 spans 15 amino acids. Trimming removed 0 bases at V and 4 bases at J, with 11 bases between. The CDR3 bases are TGCGCCAGCAGCTTGGGAGTCTTGGGGAATCAGCCCCAGCATTTT. This sequence encodes CASSLGVLGNQPQHF.

This chain connects TRBV15 to TRBJ2-3; 9 bases are shared with TRBD2. Germline CDR1 is LNHNV and CDR2 is YYDKDF (reference sequence). J lost 6 bases, V lost 1 base, and 8 bases had no gene match. The CDR3 consists of 16 residues. The CDR3 here is CATSRVRAGGPDTQYF. CDR3 nucleotides: TGTGCCACCAGCAGAGTACGCGCGGGGGGGCCTGATACGCAGTATTTT.

The chain links TRBV24-1 to TRBJ2-2; D call uncertain. Germline CDR1 and CDR2: KGHDR and SFDVKD. V lost 9 bases to trimming and J lost 4 bases, with 8 bases between them. The CDR3 has 12 residues. For the CDR3, the DNA is TGTGCCACCTTTCGGGTCACCGGGGAGCTGTTTTTT. Its protein is CATFRVTGELFF.

The CDR3 coding sequence is TGTGCCAGCAGTTTAGCGGGGACTTTCTTT. As protein: CASSLAGTFF. The chain recombines TRBV28 with TRBJ1-1, with unresolved D. The CDR3 consists of 10 residues. The germline V gene encodes CDR1 MDHEN and CDR2 SYDVKM. V was shortened by 2 bases and J by 12 bases, with 7 bases between the two germline ends.

The rearrangement links TRBV9 to TRBJ1-2; D is ambiguous. Germline CDR1 and CDR2: SGDLS and YYNGEE. The V end lost 3 bases, the J end lost 1 base, and 16 bases lay between the germline ends. CDR3 length equals 16 residues. The CDR3, as DNA: TGTGCCAGCAGCGCCTCGGATAGGACCTATAACTATGGCTACACCTTC. Amino acids: CASSASDRTYNYGYTF.

Concerning this clone: The sample has other DNA sequences that encode this CDR3 too. The J gene is TRBJ1-5, the V gene TRBV12-3 or TRBV12-4; D unclear. The CDR3 has 12 residues. V was shortened by 2 bases and J by 6 bases, with 5 bases between the two germline ends. The CDR3 DNA is TGTGCCAGCAGTTTACTGGGTCAGCCCCAGCATTTT. This encodes CASSLLGQPQHF.

CDR3 in amino acids: CASSLSGLYNSPLHF. In DNA form, the CDR3 reads TGCGCCAGCAGCTTGTCCGGACTCTATAATTCACCCCTCCACTTT. This rearrangement joins TRBV5-1 to TRBJ1-6, with D unresolved. In germline, CDR1 is SGHRS, CDR2 YFSETQ. The CDR3 has 15 amino acids. V lost 1 base and J 3 bases, leaving 8 bases between the germline ends.

This clone has just one count. The rearrangement joins TRBV30 to TRBJ1-5; D possibly corresponds to TRBD1 (5 bases). This CDR3 has 14 residues. Trimming pared 0 bases from V and 5 bases from J, leaving 11 bases between. Germline assignment: CDR1 GTSNPN and CDR2 SVGIG (reference sequence). The CDR3, as DNA: TGTGCCTGGAGTGTAAGAGTGGGGGATCAGCCCCAGCATTTT. It is translated as CAWSVRVGDQPQHF.

The chain employs TRBV30 and TRBJ1-5; D remains ambiguous. The CDR3 has 14 residues. Deletions cut 1 base from V and 0 bases from J, with 7 bases between. The germline CDR1 and CDR2 sequences are GTSNPN and SVGIG (reference sequence). The CDR3 loop reads CAWSGLTSNQPQHF. The CDR3 coding sequence is TGTGCCTGGAGTGGTCTGACTAGCAATCAGCCCCAGCATTTT.

This chain links TRBV5-1 with TRBJ2-5, with TRBD1 matching over 8 bases. Germline V gene lookup returns CDR1 SGHRS and CDR2 YFSETQ. J gave up 4 bases and V 4 bases, and 6 bases lay outside the gene matches. This CDR3 has 14 residues. The CDR3 sequence: CASSIRGRGETQYF. As DNA, the CDR3 is TGCGCCAGCAGCATCAGGGGGCGCGGAGAGACCCAGTACTTC.

This chain joins TRBV28 and TRBJ1-2; D is undetermined. The V end lost 1 base, the J end lost 7 bases, and 7 bases lay between the germline ends. The germline CDR1 and CDR2 sequences are MDHEN and SYDVKM. The CDR3 runs to 12 residues. CDR3: CASSLYDIGYTF. Here the CDR3 DNA reads TGTGCCAGCAGTTTATATGACATTGGCTACACCTTC.

This clone was recorded only once. The rearrangement joins TRBV7-3 to TRBJ2-7; either TRBD1 or TRBD2 may fit D (6 bases each). CDR1 is SGHTA, CDR2 FQGTGA, per germline. The V end lost 3 bases, the J end lost 5 bases, and 11 bases lay between the germline ends. The CDR3 is made up of 13 amino acids. CDR3 loop: CASSFSGAHEQYF. The CDR3 DNA sequence: TGTGCCAGCAGCTTTTCGGGGGCTCACGAGCAGTACTTC.

The chain links TRBV27 to TRBJ1-5, with D tentatively TRBD1 (5 bases). Trimming shortened V by 3 bases and J by 1 base, and 10 bases separated the two germline ends. CDR3 size: 15 residues. Germline V gene sequence: CDR1 MNHEY, CDR2 SMNVEV (reference sequence). The CDR3 sequence is CASSFGAGSNQPQHF. The CDR3, as DNA: TGTGCCAGCAGTTTTGGGGCAGGAAGCAATCAGCCCCAGCATTTT.

This chain joins TRBV28 and TRBJ1-4; 7 bases agree with TRBD1. Germline V gene sequence: CDR1 MDHEN, CDR2 SYDVKM. After removal of 5 bases from V and 8 bases from J, the junction contained 5 bases not matched to a gene. This CDR3 has 13 residues. The CDR3 region is CASSPGTVEKLFF. The CDR3, as DNA: TGTGCCAGCAGTCCCGGGACAGTCGAAAAACTGTTTTTT.

The chain recombines TRBV6-5 with TRBJ2-3, with 7 bases fitting TRBD2. Germline values: CDR1 MNHEY, CDR2 SVGAGI. The CDR3 covers 13 residues. Trimming removed 8 bases from V and 2 bases from J; junction bases left unmatched: 4. CDR3 sequence reads: CASQRGDTDTQYF. The CDR3 bases are TGTGCCAGCCAGCGGGGCGACACAGATACGCAGTATTTT.

This chain connects TRBV6-5 to TRBJ2-7; D is unclear. CDR1 is MNHEY, CDR2 SVGAGI, per germline. Trimming took 2 bases from V and 0 from J, leaving 8 bases between them. The CDR3 runs 14 residues. CDR3 residues: CASSYRLSSYEQYF. CDR3 bases: TGTGCCAGCAGTTACCGGCTAAGCTCCTACGAGCAGTACTTC.

The rearrangement links TRBV6-5 to TRBJ1-5; D is uncertain. Germline V gene data show CDR1 as MNHEY and CDR2 as SVGAGI. The CDR3 runs 14 residues. Between the trimmed V and J ends, which lost 5 bases and 3 bases, there was a span of 11 bases. CDR3 nucleotide sequence: TGTGCCAGCAGTAAACATGGAGACAATCAGCCCCAGCATTTT. Protein sequence: CASSKHGDNQPQHF.

The V and J genes are TRBV21-1 and TRBJ1-2; the listed D gene, TRBD1, was not tested against the DNA. TRBV21-1 is a recognized pseudogene. This CDR3 region has 16 residues. CDR3 nucleotide sequence: TGTGCCAGGCTACAGGACCCCAGGGATCGAAACTATGGCTACACCTTC. Translated, it gives CARLQDPRDRNYGYTF.

The chain has TRBV28 and TRBJ2-2; 7 positions agree with TRBD2. V lost 4 bases and J lost 7; bases outside the gene matches: 15. Germline V CDR1 and CDR2: MDHEN, SYDVKM. The CDR3 sequence is 17 residues long. The CDR3 is CASSSILAGVRFGELFF. As DNA, the CDR3 is TGTGCCAGCAGTTCTATCCTGGCGGGGGTCCGTTTCGGGGAGCTGTTTTTT.

Here the CDR3 DNA reads TGCAGTGCTAGTGGTTATAATTCACCCCTCCACTTT. This gives the protein CSASGYNSPLHF. The rearrangement links TRBV20-1 to TRBJ1-6; D unresolved. Looked up from germline, CDR1 is DFQATT and CDR2 is SNEGSKA (reference sequence). V gave up 3 bases and J gave up 4 bases, with 4 bases separating them. This CDR3 region has 12 residues.

The chain uses TRBV27 and TRBJ2-7; 8 bases agree with TRBD1. This CDR3 is built from 13 residues. Trimming at V came to 8 bases and at J to 0 bases, leaving 3 bases not matched to a gene. From germline, CDR1 is MNHEY and CDR2 SMNVEV (reference sequence). CDR3 in DNA: TGTGCCAGCTCCAGGGGGCACTCCTACGAGCAGTACTTC. Amino acids: CASSRGHSYEQYF.

The V call is TRBV6-9, the J call TRBJ1-2; 9 bases are a match to TRBD1. The CDR3 totals 18 residues. V was pared by 0 bases and J by 3 bases, with 11 bases of the junction left unmatched. In germline, CDR1 is MNHGY, CDR2 SVAAGI. The DNA of the CDR3 is TGTGCCAGCAGTTATTCACCTAGCCGGGACAGGGCCCACTATGGCTACACCTTC. It translates to CASSYSPSRDRAHYGYTF.

This clone was detected only a few times. This chain uses TRBV2 with TRBJ2-7; the D is unclear. This CDR3 contains 18 residues. V lost 1 base and J 3 bases, leaving 22 bases between the germline ends. Germline V CDR1 and CDR2: SNHLY, FYNNEI. The DNA of the CDR3 is TGTGCCAGCAGTGAAGGCAGTCGAAACTCGTTTCCGTTCTACGAGCAGTACTTC. Translated: CASSEGSRNSFPFYEQYF.

The chain employs TRBV9 and TRBJ1-6; D remains ambiguous. The CDR3 is 13 amino acids. With 3 bases removed from V and 7 bases from J, the gap between germline ends came to 8 bases. Germline loops: CDR1 SGDLS, CDR2 YYNGEE. The CDR3 sequence: CASSEDANSPLHF. Written as DNA, the CDR3 is TGTGCCAGCAGCGAGGACGCCAATTCACCCCTCCACTTT.

The chain links TRBV7-6 to TRBJ2-5; a possible D gene is TRBD2 (7 bases). Between the trimmed V and J ends, which lost 3 bases and 1 base, there was a span of 12 bases. CDR1 and CDR2 from the germline V gene are SGHVS and FNYEAQ. The CDR3 loop spans 15 amino acids. In DNA form, the CDR3 reads TGTGCCAGCAGCTTGCTTCGGGGGGCCCAAGAGACCCAGTACTTC. Protein sequence: CASSLLRGAQETQYF.